This TCR beta chain was captured by sequencing in a study of blood T cell repertoires in COVID-19. Overall study context: Donors in the United States, Italy and Spain gave samples during acute or convalescent COVID-19. T cells, B-cell-depleted T cells, or PBMCs provided the cDNA or gDNA that served as material.

Original processing methods: Reference gene primer amplification gave nucleated cell count estimates. The data were produced by immunoSEQ multiplex PCR, yet TCRdb's version contains in-frame clones alone and is incomplete. Clone size and the V and J calls come from that table; the DNA yielded D and trimming. The repertoire holds about 110,000 clones, with under 95% as singletons. Sequenced material: peripheral blood. The source is a young woman with acute or convalescent COVID-19.

The CDR3 spells CASSLRQGEQFF. The CDR3 bases are TGTGCCAGCAGTTTACGACAGGGTGAGCAGTTCTTC. The V and J genes are TRBV12-3 or TRBV12-4 and TRBJ2-1; 7 bases are a match to TRBD1. The V segment lost 2 bases and the J segment 9 bases; nucleotides outside the gene matches: 1. CDR3 length equals 12 residues.